These T cell receptor beta chains were read from a single sample in a study of cytomegalovirus exposure and HLA in healthy donors. Generated by immunoSEQ multiplex PCR, the TCRdb table keeps only in-frame clones and is missing some. The repertoire consists of 170,000 or so clones, with around 83% occurring once and the leading ten covering 1.6%. The specimen was PBMCs. The source is a man between 50 and 59 years old in good health and CMV-seronegative. Both conserved end residues are part of each CDR3. The D gene is left open where the match is weak. The size of a clone is reported for some rows only, either as once, few or many, or as a class for expanded clones.

few	TRBJ1-2	TRBV28	12	-	CASLRDFYGYTF	TGTGCCAGCCTCCGGGACTTCTATGGCTACACCTTC
-	TRBJ2-6	TRBV4-3	17	TRBD1	CASSRDRAGSGANVLTF	TGCGCCAGCAGCCGCGACAGGGCCGGCTCTGGGGCCAACGTCCTGACTTTC
-	TRBJ1-2	TRBV5-6	14	-	CASSGRGRARGYTF	TGTGCCAGCAGCGGGAGGGGCAGGGCGCGAGGCTACACCTTC
few	TRBJ2-7	TRBV4-3	15	TRBD1	CASSVSGQGTYEQYF	TGCGCCAGCAGCGTTTCGGGACAGGGAACCTACGAGCAGTACTTC
few	TRBJ2-5	TRBV11-2	14	-	CASSRRRVQETQYF	TGTGCCAGCAGCCGCCGGCGGGTCCAAGAGACCCAGTACTTC
-	TRBJ2-2	TRBV28	13	TRBD1	CASRQGAGGELFF	TGTGCCAGCAGACAGGGGGCAGGCGGGGAGCTGTTTTTT
-	TRBJ2-7	TRBV4-2	16	TRBD1	CASSQDMGQETYEQYF	TGTGCCAGCAGCCAAGATATGGGACAGGAGACCTACGAGCAGTACTTC
-	TRBJ2-3	TRBV19	14	TRBD1	CASSMRQGSDTQYF	TGTGCCAGTAGTATGCGACAGGGGTCAGATACGCAGTATTTT
-	TRBJ2-7	TRBV30	15	TRBD1	CAWSFRDRPSREQYF	TGTGCCTGGAGTTTTCGGGACAGACCCTCCCGCGAGCAGTACTTC
-	TRBJ1-2	TRBV29-1	13	TRBD1	CSVSRQGDYGYTF	TGCAGCGTTTCTCGACAGGGAGACTATGGCTACACCTTC
-	TRBJ2-7	TRBV18	13	TRBD1	CASSRTGQTEQYF	TGTGCCAGCTCACGAACGGGACAGACCGAGCAGTACTTC
-	TRBJ2-2	TRBV7-9	15	-	CSSNTGATNTGELFF	TGTTCCAGCAACACAGGAGCCACGAACACCGGGGAGCTGTTTTTT
-	TRBJ1-4	TRBV4-2	17	TRBD1	CASSQVKHDRGREKLFF	TGTGCCAGCAGCCAAGTCAAGCACGACAGGGGGCGGGAAAAACTGTTTTTT
-	TRBJ2-7	TRBV4-2	14	TRBD2	CASSQTGTSGRQYF	TGTGCCAGCAGCCAAACCGGGACTAGCGGGAGACAGTACTTC
-	TRBJ2-1	TRBV19	15	TRBD1	CASSSTGGAFHEQFF	TGTGCCAGTAGTTCCACAGGGGGCGCGTTCCATGAGCAGTTCTTC
-	TRBJ1-2	TRBV7-2	12	-	CASSSGDYGYTF	TGTGCCAGCAGCTCCGGGGACTATGGCTACACCTTC
-	TRBJ2-5	TRBV18	17	TRBD2	CASSPPLGTSGSETQYF	TGTGCCAGCTCACCACCGCTCGGGACTAGCGGGAGTGAGACCCAGTACTTC
-	TRBJ1-6	TRBV7-9	14	TRBD1	CASSYGTGQSPLHF	TGTGCCAGCAGTTACGGGACAGGGCAATCACCCCTCCACTTT
-	TRBJ1-5	TRBV28	14	-	CASRATGFNQPQHF	TGTGCCAGCAGGGCCACGGGGTTCAATCAGCCCCAGCATTTT
-	TRBJ1-2	TRBV18	15	-	CASSPTGSQGYGYTF	TGTGCCAGCTCACCCACGGGATCACAGGGCTATGGCTACACCTTC
-	TRBJ2-5	TRBV28	15	-	CASSQYTPGQETQYF	TGTGCCAGCAGCCAATACACCCCCGGGCAAGAGACCCAGTACTTC
-	TRBJ2-7	TRBV4-3	15	-	CASSLRDIGSYEQYF	TGCGCCAGCAGCCTCAGGGATATCGGGTCCTACGAGCAGTACTTC